Below are 20 T cell receptor beta chains sequenced from a single sample in a study of cytomegalovirus exposure and HLA in healthy donors. The primer mix had 60 Vbeta and 13 Jbeta primers. This table comes from immunoSEQ multiplex PCR, and its TCRdb copy is limited to in-frame clones, with some not included. Among some 150,000 clones listed, roughly 80% were seen once. Material: PBMCs. These TCRs come from a woman between 18 and 29 years old in good health and CMV-seronegative.

In nucleotides, the CDR3 is TGTGCCAGCAGTTTAACAGGGGGCCGTGAAAAACTGTTTTTT. This codes for CASSLTGGREKLFF. V is TRBV28 and J is TRBJ1-4; 9 bases match TRBD1. The CDR3 extends over 14 amino acids. V shed 2 bases and J 7 bases; nucleotides not matched to a gene: 2. Germline loops: CDR1 MDHEN, CDR2 SYDVKM.

The chain links TRBV7-9 to TRBJ1-3; D remains unclear. CDR1 is SEHNR, CDR2 FQNEAQ, per germline (reference sequence). Trimming shortened V by 5 bases and J by 3 bases, and 5 bases separated the two germline ends. The CDR3 is 12 amino acids. DNA of the CDR3: TGTGCCAGCAGCCCCGTTGGAAACACCATATATTTT. Its translation: CASSPVGNTIYF. Combining the CDR3 with reference TRBV7-9 and TRBJ1-3 gives the whole variable domain DTGVSQNPRHKITKRGQNVTFRCDPISEHNRLYWYRQTLGQGPEFLTYFQNEAQLEKSRLLSDRFSAERPKGSFSTLEIQRTEQGDSAMYLCASSPVGNTIYFGEGSWLTVV.

The rearrangement links TRBV5-5 to TRBJ2-7; D call uncertain. Trimming cost V 0 bases and J 2 bases, with 9 bases left between them. The CDR3 totals 14 residues. The germline V gene encodes CDR1 SGHKS and CDR2 YYEKEE (reference sequence). CDR3 sequence: CASSLVLIPYEQYF. DNA of the CDR3: TGTGCCAGCAGCTTGGTACTAATCCCCTACGAGCAGTACTTC. Full variable domain (outside the CDR3, taken from reference TRBV5-5 and TRBJ2-7): DAGVTQSPTHLIKTRGQQVTLRCSPISGHKSVSWYQQVLGQGPQFIFQYYEKEERGRGNFPDRFSARQFPNYSSELNVNALLLGDSALYLCASSLVLIPYEQYFGPGTRLTVT.

This clone appeared once. The chain uses TRBV10-2 and TRBJ1-6; D gene ambiguous. V lost 4 bases, J lost 0 bases, and 4 bases lay in between. CDR3 length: 14 amino acids. Germline V gene lookup returns CDR1 WSHSY and CDR2 SAAADI. CDR3 sequence: CASSASSYNSPLHF. The CDR3 nucleotides are TGCGCCAGCAGTGCCAGCTCCTATAATTCACCCCTCCACTTT.

The chain employs TRBV13 and TRBJ2-7; 7 bases are a match to TRBD2. CDR3 length: 16 amino acids. With V trimmed by 4 bases and J by 0 bases, 9 bases remained unmatched. Germline CDR1 reads PRHDT; CDR2 reads FYEKMQ (reference sequence). The CDR3 sequence is CASSSPLAANSYEQYF. In nucleotides, the CDR3 is TGTGCCAGCAGCTCGCCTCTAGCGGCCAACTCCTACGAGCAGTACTTC.

The V and J genes are TRBV2 and TRBJ2-1; 15 positions agree with TRBD2. Germline trimming cut 11 bases from V and 8 bases from J; bases unmatched to any gene: 7. The CDR3 loop spans 14 amino acids. Germline loops: CDR1 SNHLY, CDR2 FYNNEI. CDR3 in amino acids: CAGTRTSGRDEQFF. CDR3 nucleotides: TGTGCCGGAACCAGGACTAGCGGGAGGGATGAGCAGTTCTTC.

The chain is built from TRBV19 and TRBJ2-7; D is perhaps TRBD2 (5 bases). From germline, CDR1 is LNHDA and CDR2 SQIVND (reference sequence). This CDR3 is 13 amino acids long. V shed 4 bases and J shed 2 bases, with 9 bases lying between them. CDR3 DNA: TGTGCCAGTAGTAGCGGGTATACCTACGAGCAGTACTTC. Residues: CASSSGYTYEQYF.

The chain is built from TRBV11-2 and TRBJ2-5; D perhaps matches TRBD2 (6 bases). This CDR3 is built from 16 residues. Germline loops: CDR1 SGHAT, CDR2 FQNNGV. Deletions cut 4 bases from V and 5 bases from J, with 20 bases between. CDR3 sequence reads: CASSSNRDSYRETQYF. CDR3 DNA: TGTGCCAGCAGCTCTAACCGGGACTCTTACCGGGAGACCCAGTACTTC.

The rearrangement links TRBV7-9 to TRBJ2-1; TRBD2 matches 10 bases. Germline V gene data show CDR1 as SEHNR and CDR2 as FQNEAQ (reference sequence). This CDR3 comprises 17 residues. V shed 5 bases and J 4 bases; nucleotides not matched to a gene: 11. CDR3 DNA: TGTGCCAGCAGCATAGGTTTTCTAGCGGGAGTTTACAATGAGCAGTTCTTC. Amino acids: CASSIGFLAGVYNEQFF.

This rearrangement joins TRBV9 to TRBJ1-1, with TRBD1 as a possible D gene (5 bases). The germline V and J ends were trimmed by 4 bases and 1 base, with 8 bases remaining between them. Per the germline V gene, CDR1 is SGDLS and CDR2 is YYNGEE. The CDR3 loop spans 13 amino acids. The CDR3 region has the DNA TGTGCCAGCAGCCTTACAGGGAACACTGAAGCTTTCTTT. This codes for CASSLTGNTEAFF.

This chain connects TRBV29-1 to TRBJ1-2; no reliable D call. V lost 7 bases to trimming and J lost 6 bases, with 18 bases between them. The CDR3 totals 13 residues. Germline CDR1 and CDR2: SQVTM and ANQGSEA. The CDR3 reads CSALIRLRDGYTF. The CDR3 DNA reads TGCAGCGCTTTGATACGATTGAGGGATGGCTACACCTTC. Complete variable domain (other parts from reference TRBV29-1 and TRBJ1-2): SAVISQKPSRDICQRGTSLTIQCQVDSQVTMMFWYRQQPGQSLTLIATANQGSEATYESGFVIDKFPISRPNLTFSTLTVSNMSPEDSSIYLCSALIRLRDGYTFGSGTRLTVV.

The rearrangement joins TRBV9 to TRBJ2-1, with 7 positions matching TRBD2. This CDR3 comprises 16 residues. Germline-derived CDR1 and CDR2 are SGDLS and YYNGEE. Trimming at V came to 0 bases and at J to 4 bases, leaving 7 bases not matched to a gene. CDR3 loop: CASSVAWSGGYNEQFF. CDR3 nucleotide sequence: TGTGCCAGCAGCGTAGCTTGGTCGGGGGGATACAATGAGCAGTTCTTC. The entire variable domain, with the rest obtained from reference TRBV9 and TRBJ2-1, is as follows: DSGVTQTPKHLITATGQRVTLRCSPRSGDLSVYWYQQSLDQGLQFLIQYYNGEERAKGNILERFSAQQFPDLHSELNLSSLELGDSALYFCASSVAWSGGYNEQFFGPGTRLTVL.

V usage is TRBV10-1 and J usage is TRBJ2-1, with 7 bases matching TRBD1. CDR1 WNHNN and CDR2 SYGVQD come from the germline V gene (reference sequence). This CDR3 has 14 residues. Germline trimming cut 6 bases from V and 2 bases from J; bases unmatched to any gene: 4. The CDR3 loop reads CASSAGGPYNEQFF. The CDR3 nucleotides read TGCGCCAGCAGCGCAGGGGGACCCTACAATGAGCAGTTCTTC.

The chain has TRBV29-1 and TRBJ1-1; 8 bases map to TRBD1. The CDR3 has 13 amino acids. CDR1 is SQVTM, CDR2 ANQGSEA, per germline. Germline trimming cut 7 bases from V and 4 bases from J; bases unmatched to any gene: 8. The CDR3 loop reads CSAQGAGGTEAFF. The CDR3 DNA reads as TGCAGCGCCCAGGGGGCCGGGGGCACTGAAGCTTTCTTT.

The V gene is TRBV7-6, the J gene TRBJ2-7, with no clear D. This CDR3 spans 12 amino acids. The V and J ends lost 5 bases and 7 bases respectively, with 12 bases between them. Germline loops: CDR1 SGHVS, CDR2 FNYEAQ. The CDR3 region is CASSPLGPEQYF. In DNA, the CDR3 is TGTGCCAGCAGCCCCTTGGGCCCAGAGCAGTACTTC.

This chain joins TRBV7-9 and TRBJ1-2; possibly TRBD1 for D (6 bases). Per the germline V gene, CDR1 is SEHNR and CDR2 is FQNEAQ (reference sequence). V lost 5 bases and J 4 bases, leaving 14 bases between the germline ends. CDR3 length equals 14 residues. This CDR3 reads CASSGRGLGYGYTF. The CDR3, as DNA: TGTGCCAGCAGCGGCAGGGGTTTGGGCTATGGCTACACCTTC.

The sample holds one count of this clone. The chain recombines TRBV2 with TRBJ2-3; 7 positions match TRBD2. CDR1 is SNHLY and CDR2 is FYNNEI in the germline V gene. This CDR3 region has 16 residues. The ends lost 6 bases at V and 8 bases at J; junction bases unmatched: 17. In nucleotides, the CDR3 is TGTGCCAGCAGAATCGGTGGAGCTAGCGGTCGGGGTACGCAGTATTTT. The encoded protein is CASRIGGASGRGTQYF.

This clone has a handful of counts. This sequence joins TRBV4-3 and TRBJ2-1, with D uncertain. The V gene's germline CDR1 is LGHNA and CDR2 YSLEER. Trimming stripped 6 bases from V and 3 bases from J, with 15 bases between. This CDR3 contains 15 residues. CDR3 sequence: CASRITVHSYNEQFF. The CDR3 DNA follows: TGCGCCAGCAGAATCACAGTCCATAGCTACAATGAGCAGTTCTTC.

This clone appeared a few times. The genes are TRBV5-1 and TRBJ1-2, with a weak D call TRBD1 (6 bases). V was pared by 4 bases and J by 2 bases, with 6 bases between. CDR3 length equals 12 residues. Germline-derived CDR1 and CDR2 are SGHRS and YFSETQ. This CDR3 is CASSGTNYGYTF. CDR3 nucleotide sequence: TGCGCCAGCAGCGGGACAAACTATGGCTACACCTTC.

The sample holds a few counts of this clone. This chain connects TRBV18 to TRBJ2-7; D is perhaps TRBD2 (7 bases). The CDR3 sequence is 15 residues long. Trimming stripped 2 bases from V and 6 bases from J, with 17 bases between. Germline V gene data show CDR1 as KGHSH and CDR2 as LQKENI. The CDR3 DNA follows: TGTGCCAGCTCACCATTAGGGGGAGGGCCTCGCGAGCAGTACTTC. It specifies CASSPLGGGPREQYF.